This T cell receptor beta chain was sequenced for a study of regulatory T cells in long-lasting Graves disease. Study-level results: Because few samples were included, accuracy may have been lower. Between persistent patients, fewer than 3,500 public clonotypes were shared, exceeding the 966 shared between new patients.

V shed 8 bases and J shed 5 bases, with 9 bases lying between them. Germline assignment: CDR1 MNHEY and CDR2 SVGEGT. The CDR3 contains 12 residues. Extracted RNA from PBMCs served as the source of the TCR library. Clinicians diagnosed Graves' disease using American Thyroid Association guidelines. TCRdb processed the reads anew with MiXCR; each CDR3 protein has one entry. The table includes about 460 distinct CDR3 sequences, around 60% detected once. For this clonotype: No antigen is known for it.

This rearrangement joins TRBV6-2 or TRBV6-3 to TRBJ1-4; D gene unclear. The source of this sequence is a female donor with Graves disease. Sequenced material: peripheral blood mononuclear cells (PBMCs), taken with antithyroid drug treatment, in newly diagnosed or persistent Graves disease (not recorded which). CDR3 region: CASGRGNEKLFF. CDR3 sequence (DNA): TGTGCCAGCGGCAGAGGGAATGAAAAACTGTTTTTT.